This T cell receptor beta chain was captured by sequencing in a study of CD8+CD57+ T cells in acquired aplastic anemia (dated by TCRdb to 2017 to 2018). The study in broad terms: A mean of approximately 3 ug of DNA, ranging from roughly 0.18 to 30 ug, was extracted from sorted CD4+ and CD8+ cells. CD8+CD57+ expansion was defined as a frequency above the mean frequency observed in healthy subjects. Broad study findings and their caveats: No significant difference in CD8+ Simpson's diversity was found between patients and healthy controls (P=0.060). Some 27 CD8+ CDR3 sequences were found in both patients and controls but appeared to be highly expressed in patients and within the immunodominant clones of the patients.

The germline V gene sets CDR1 to SGHTS and CDR2 to YDEGEE. Cut back by 3 bases and 3 bases, the V and J ends lie 6 bases apart. The cysteine opens and the phenylalanine closes a CDR3 of 12 amino acids. Just the 36-base CDR3 DNA is kept, in frame starting at base 1. Expansion of CD8+CD57+ cells had been shown by flow cytometry in the patients chosen for sequencing. Every patient had severe acquired aplastic anemia, diagnosed using the International Study of Aplastic Anemia and Agranulocytosis and Camitta criteria. No patient had received any therapy when blood was sampled. TCR repertoires of sorted CD4+ and CD8+ blood T cells from severe aplastic anemia patients and healthy subjects were deep-sequenced in the study. Patients were enrolled in the USA under clinicaltrials.gov protocols 00001620, 01623167, 00001397, 00071045, 00081523 and 00961064. Ficoll-Paque density gradient centrifugation was used to isolate peripheral blood mononuclear cells. CD4+ and CD8+ T cells were sorted by FACS or magnetic beads before DNA extraction.

Genomic DNA served as template for TCR beta VDJ combination and CDR3 sequence profiling. An Illumina HiSeq 2000 was used for TCR repertoire sequencing. Concerning the study's data processing: Repertoires were assessed using TRBV/TRBJ rearrangement plots, CDR3 size and DJ length profiles, and Simpson's diversity index. The most abundant DNA sequence in the deep sequencing data was taken as the immunodominant clone. CDR3 amino acid sequences were screened for sharing across subjects and compared with published repertoires and the VDJdb database. TCRdb passed the public sequencing reads through fastp at Q25 and MiXCR, retaining productive beta sequences. Merged by CDR3 protein, the rows form single entries marked with the most common genes and DNA. The V and J calls, along with clone size, are taken from TCRdb and not from the paper's own processing. A total of 250,000 to 350,000 distinct CDR3 sequences appear in this sample, roughly 59% of them only once. The top ten hold around 1.3% of the sample.

In the case of this clonotype: The antigen it binds to is not known. No clone much larger than this one lies a single base away; base qualities are absent.

Sequencing was performed on sorted CD4+, CD8+, or CD8+CD57+ T cells (not recorded which) from PBMCs. The sequence came from a human donor with aplastic anemia. Recombination joined TRBV5-8 with TRBJ1-2, with no confidently assigned D gene. DNA sequence: TGTGCCAGCAGCTACCGTGACTATGGCTACACCTTC. Its translation reads: CASSYRDYGYTF.